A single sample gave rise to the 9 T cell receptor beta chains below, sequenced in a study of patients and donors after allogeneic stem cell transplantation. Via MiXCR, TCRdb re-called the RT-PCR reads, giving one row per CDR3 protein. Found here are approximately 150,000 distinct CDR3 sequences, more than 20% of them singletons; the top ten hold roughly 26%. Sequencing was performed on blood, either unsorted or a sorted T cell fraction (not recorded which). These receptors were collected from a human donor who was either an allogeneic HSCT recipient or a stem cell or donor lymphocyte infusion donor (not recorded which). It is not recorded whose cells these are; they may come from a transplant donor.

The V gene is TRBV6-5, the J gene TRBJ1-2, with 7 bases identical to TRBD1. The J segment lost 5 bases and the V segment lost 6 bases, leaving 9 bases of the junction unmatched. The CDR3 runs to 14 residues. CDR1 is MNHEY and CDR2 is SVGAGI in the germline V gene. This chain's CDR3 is CASRKTGAPYGYTF. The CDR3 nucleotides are TGTGCCAGCAGAAAAACAGGGGCCCCATATGGCTACACCTTC.

CDR3 DNA: TGTGCCAGCAGCCCATACGGGACAGTCGAGCAGTACTTC. Translating it yields CASSPYGTVEQYF. The chain uses TRBV14 and TRBJ2-7, with 7 bases fitting TRBD1. This CDR3 has 13 residues. The J segment lost 6 bases and the V segment lost 4 bases, leaving 6 bases of the junction unmatched. Germline CDR1 reads SGHDN; CDR2 reads FVKESK.

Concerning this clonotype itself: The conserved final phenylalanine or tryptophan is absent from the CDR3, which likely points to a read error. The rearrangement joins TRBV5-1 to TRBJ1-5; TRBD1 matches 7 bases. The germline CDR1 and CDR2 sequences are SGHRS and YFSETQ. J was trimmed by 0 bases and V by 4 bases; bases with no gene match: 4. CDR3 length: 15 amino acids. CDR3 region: CASSRTGDSNQPQHL. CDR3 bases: TGCGCCAGCAGCAGGACAGGAGATAGCAATCAGCCCCAGCATTTG.

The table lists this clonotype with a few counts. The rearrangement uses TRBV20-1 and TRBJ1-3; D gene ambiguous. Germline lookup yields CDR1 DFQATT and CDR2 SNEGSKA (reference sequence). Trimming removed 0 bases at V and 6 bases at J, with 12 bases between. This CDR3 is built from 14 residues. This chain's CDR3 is CSAREGPEANTIYF. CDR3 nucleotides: TGCAGTGCTAGAGAGGGCCCGGAGGCAAACACCATATATTTT.

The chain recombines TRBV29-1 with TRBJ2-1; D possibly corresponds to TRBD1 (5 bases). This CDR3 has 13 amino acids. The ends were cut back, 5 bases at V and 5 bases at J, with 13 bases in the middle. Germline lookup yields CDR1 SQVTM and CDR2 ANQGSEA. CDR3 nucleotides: TGCAGCGTTTTCTCACAGGCCCACAATGAGCAGTTCTTC. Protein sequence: CSVFSQAHNEQFF.

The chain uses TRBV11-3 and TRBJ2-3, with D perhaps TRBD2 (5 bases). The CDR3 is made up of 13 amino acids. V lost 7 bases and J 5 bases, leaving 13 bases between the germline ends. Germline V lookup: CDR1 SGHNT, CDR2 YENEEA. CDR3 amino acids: CASTNPRVDTQYF. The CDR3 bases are TGTGCCAGCACCAATCCGAGGGTAGATACGCAGTATTTT.

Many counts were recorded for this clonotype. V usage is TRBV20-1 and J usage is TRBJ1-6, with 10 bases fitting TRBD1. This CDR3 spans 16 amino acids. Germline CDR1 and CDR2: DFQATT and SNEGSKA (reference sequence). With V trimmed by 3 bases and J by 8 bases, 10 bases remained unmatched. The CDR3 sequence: CSARRPGQGLDSPLHF. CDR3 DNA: TGCAGTGCTAGGCGACCGGGACAGGGGTTGGATTCACCCCTCCACTTT.

Here the CDR3 reads CASSARLGDSYNEQFF. The CDR3 bases are TGTGCCAGCAGCGCCCGACTAGGGGACTCCTACAATGAGCAGTTCTTC. This chain connects TRBV11-2 to TRBJ2-1; weak D call: TRBD2 (6 bases). The CDR3 has 16 residues. Trimming cost V 5 bases and J 0 bases, with 14 bases left between them. Germline V gene data show CDR1 as SGHAT and CDR2 as FQNNGV.

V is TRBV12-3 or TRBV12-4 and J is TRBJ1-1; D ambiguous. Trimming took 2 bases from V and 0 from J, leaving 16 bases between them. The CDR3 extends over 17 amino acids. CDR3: CASSLSVVAGVNTEAFF. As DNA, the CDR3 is TGTGCCAGCAGTTTAAGTGTAGTGGCAGGAGTGAACACTGAAGCTTTCTTT.